Sequencing of this T cell receptor beta chain was carried out in a study of a mutant IDH1 vaccine in newly diagnosed glioma. The time point denotes: week 35, safety follow-up. The study gave 300 ug of mutant IDH1 20-mer peptide per vaccine dose, with topical imiquimod. Points on this clone: Antigen unknown.

Method: immunoSEQ multiplex PCR; TCRdb's copy keeps in-frame clones and lacks some. The data hold about 54,000 clones, with around 84% observed a single time. Material: PBMCs, obtained from a glioma patient whose treatment included an IDH1 peptide vaccine. The origin of this receptor is a woman in her late teens or twenties with glioma.

The CDR3 DNA reads TGTGCCAGCAGTGAAGCGGAGCCTCTCTCCCCCTACGAGCAGTACTTC. Translating it yields CASSEAEPLSPYEQYF. The rearrangement uses TRBV6-1 and TRBJ2-7; D not resolved. The CDR3 consists of 16 residues. Trimming removed 0 bases from V and 2 bases from J, with 14 bases in between. Looked up from germline, CDR1 is MNHNS and CDR2 is SASEGT.